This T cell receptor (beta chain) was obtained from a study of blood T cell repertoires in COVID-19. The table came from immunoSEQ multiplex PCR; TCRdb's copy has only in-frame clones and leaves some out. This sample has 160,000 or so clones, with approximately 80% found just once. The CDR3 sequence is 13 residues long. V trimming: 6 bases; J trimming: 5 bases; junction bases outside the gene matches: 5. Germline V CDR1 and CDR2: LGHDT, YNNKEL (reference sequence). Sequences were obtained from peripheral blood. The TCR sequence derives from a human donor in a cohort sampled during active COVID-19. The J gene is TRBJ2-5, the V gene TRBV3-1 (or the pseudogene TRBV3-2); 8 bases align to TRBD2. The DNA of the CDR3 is TGTGCCAGCAGATCTACTAGCGGCGAGACCCAGTACTTC. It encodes CASRSTSGETQYF.